This T cell receptor beta chain originates from a study of control samples from healthy donors and cancer patients. The method was immunoSEQ multiplex PCR; TCRdb's version includes in-frame clones alone and lacks a portion of them. The data show tens of thousands of clones, 91% seen once. This CDR3 contains 14 residues. Germline assignment: CDR1 SNHLY and CDR2 FYNNEI. Trimming took 5 bases from V and 6 from J; bases not matched to a gene: 7. Sequencing used blood. The chain is built from TRBV2 and TRBJ1-5; TRBD1 matches at 7 bases. The receptor comes from a man in his forties or fifties in good health. The CDR3 nucleotides are TGTGCCAGCAGTTGGGACAGAGACTCTCAGCCCCAGCATTTT. It translates to CASSWDRDSQPQHF. Supplemented by reference TRBV2 and TRBJ1-5, the full variable domain reads EPEVTQTPSHQVTQMGQEVILRCVPISNHLYFYWYRQILGQKVEFLVSFYNNEISEKSEIFDDQFSVERPDGSNFTLKIRSTKLEDSAMYFCASSWDRDSQPQHFGDGTRLSIL.